The T cell receptor beta chain under discussion was sequenced for a study of identical twins. Study-wide points: Invariant cells of the MAIT and iNKT types might have partly distorted the zero-insertion analyses. In cord blood, abundant beta clonotypes had fewer insertions; memory showed no trend. Beta out-of-frame sequences showed weaker excess sharing between twins.

TCRdb re-derived calls from the 5' RACE reads in MiXCR, one entry per CDR3 protein. The sample lists roughly 1.6 million distinct CDR3 sequences; 25% to 35% were seen once. A note on this clonotype: Its target is unknown.

V dropped 3 bases and J dropped 4 bases, with 15 bases sitting between them. From germline, CDR1 is SQVTM and CDR2 ANQGSEA. The CDR3 is 14 amino acids. The sequenced material came from cord blood. The chain employs TRBV29-1 and TRBJ1-1; possibly TRBD1 for D (5 bases). This sequence originates from a newborn girl in good health. The CDR3 sequence: CSVDGGIGSTEAFF. Written as DNA, the CDR3 is TGCAGCGTTGACGGGGGGATCGGCAGCACTGAAGCTTTCTTT.